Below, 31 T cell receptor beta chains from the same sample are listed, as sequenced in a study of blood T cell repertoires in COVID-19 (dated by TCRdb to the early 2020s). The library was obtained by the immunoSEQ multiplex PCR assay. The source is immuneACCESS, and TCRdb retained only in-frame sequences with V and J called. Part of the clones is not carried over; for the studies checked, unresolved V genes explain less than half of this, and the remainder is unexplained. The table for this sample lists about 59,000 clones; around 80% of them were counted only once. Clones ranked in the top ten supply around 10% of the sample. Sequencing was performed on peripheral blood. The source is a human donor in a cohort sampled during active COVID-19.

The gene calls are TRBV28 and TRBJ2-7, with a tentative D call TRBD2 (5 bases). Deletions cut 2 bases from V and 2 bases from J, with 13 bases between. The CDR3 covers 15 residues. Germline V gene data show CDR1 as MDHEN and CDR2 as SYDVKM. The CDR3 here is CASSLHPAAAYEQYF. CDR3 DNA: TGTGCCAGCAGTTTACACCCAGCGGCGGCCTACGAGCAGTACTTC.

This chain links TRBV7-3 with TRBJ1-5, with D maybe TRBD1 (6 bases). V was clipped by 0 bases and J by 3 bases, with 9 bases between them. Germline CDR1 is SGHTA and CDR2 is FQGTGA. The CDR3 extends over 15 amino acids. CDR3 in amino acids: CASSLTGGPNQPQHF. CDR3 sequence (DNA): TGTGCCAGCAGCTTAACGGGGGGGCCCAATCAGCCCCAGCATTTT.

In DNA, the CDR3 is TGTGCCAGCAGTTCCCCCTTTCCCCCGAACACCGGGGAGCTGTTTTTT. This sequence encodes CASSSPFPPNTGELFF. The rearrangement links TRBV6-2 or TRBV6-3 to TRBJ2-2; no reliable D call. The ends were cut back, 4 bases at V and 0 bases at J, with 12 bases in the middle. CDR3 size: 16 residues. Germline loops: CDR1 MNHEY, CDR2 SVGEGT.

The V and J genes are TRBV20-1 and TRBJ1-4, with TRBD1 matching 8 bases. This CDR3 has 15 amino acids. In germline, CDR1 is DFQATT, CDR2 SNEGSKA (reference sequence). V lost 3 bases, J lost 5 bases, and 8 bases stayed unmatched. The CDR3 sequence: CSASSTGGRNEKLFF. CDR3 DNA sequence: TGCAGTGCTAGTAGTACAGGGGGGAGGAATGAAAAACTGTTTTTT.

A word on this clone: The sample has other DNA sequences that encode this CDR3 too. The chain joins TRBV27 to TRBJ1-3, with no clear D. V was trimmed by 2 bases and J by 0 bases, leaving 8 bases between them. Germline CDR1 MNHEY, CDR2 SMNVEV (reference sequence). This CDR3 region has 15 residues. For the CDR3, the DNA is TGTGCCAGCAGTTTAGCGAGGAGCTCTGGAAACACCATATATTTT. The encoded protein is CASSLARSSGNTIYF.

CDR3: CASSRVLADTQYF. CDR3 in DNA: TGTGCCAGCAGCAGAGTGTTGGCAGATACGCAGTATTTT. The chain carries TRBV7-2 and TRBJ2-3, with unresolved D. The V and J ends lost 5 bases and 4 bases respectively, with 10 bases between them. From germline, CDR1 is SGHTA and CDR2 FQGNSA. This CDR3 has 13 amino acids.

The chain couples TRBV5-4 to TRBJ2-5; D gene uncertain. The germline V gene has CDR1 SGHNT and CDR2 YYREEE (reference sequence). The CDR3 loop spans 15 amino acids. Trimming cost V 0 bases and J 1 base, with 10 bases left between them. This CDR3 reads CASSLDLTTQETQYF. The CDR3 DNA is TGTGCCAGCAGCTTGGATCTTACAACCCAAGAGACCCAGTACTTC.

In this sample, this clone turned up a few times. CDR3 amino acids: CASSLRTNANTGELFF. CDR3 sequence (DNA): TGTGCCAGCAGCCTTCGGACTAACGCGAACACCGGGGAGCTGTTTTTT. V is TRBV14 and J is TRBJ2-2; the D gene is possibly TRBD2 (6 bases). CDR3 length equals 16 residues. Germline V CDR1 and CDR2: SGHDN, FVKESK. Trimming removed 4 bases from V and 0 bases from J, with 12 bases in between.

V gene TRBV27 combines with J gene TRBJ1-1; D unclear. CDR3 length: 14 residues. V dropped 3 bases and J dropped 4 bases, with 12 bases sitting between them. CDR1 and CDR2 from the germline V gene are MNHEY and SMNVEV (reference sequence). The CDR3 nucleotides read TGTGCCAGCAGTTTGGGAGGCGGGATCACTGAAGCTTTCTTT. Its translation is CASSLGGGITEAFF.

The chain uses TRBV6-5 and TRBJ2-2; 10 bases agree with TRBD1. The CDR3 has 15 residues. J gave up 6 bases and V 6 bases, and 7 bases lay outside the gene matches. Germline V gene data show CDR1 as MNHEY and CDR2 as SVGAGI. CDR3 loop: CASSQTGGAPGELFF. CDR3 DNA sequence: TGTGCCAGCAGCCAGACAGGGGGCGCCCCCGGGGAGCTGTTTTTT.

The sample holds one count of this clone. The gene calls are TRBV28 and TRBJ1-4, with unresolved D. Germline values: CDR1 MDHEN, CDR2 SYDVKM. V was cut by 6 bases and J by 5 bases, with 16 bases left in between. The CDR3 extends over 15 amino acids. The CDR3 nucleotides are TGTGCCAGCAGCCCCGTGGGAGGAGAAAATGAAAAACTGTTTTTT. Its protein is CASSPVGGENEKLFF.

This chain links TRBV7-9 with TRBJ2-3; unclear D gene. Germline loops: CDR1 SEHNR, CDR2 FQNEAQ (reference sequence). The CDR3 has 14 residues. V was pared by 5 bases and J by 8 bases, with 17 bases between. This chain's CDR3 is CASSSSFASGTQYF. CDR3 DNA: TGTGCCAGCAGCAGCTCTTTCGCGTCGGGTACGCAGTATTTT.

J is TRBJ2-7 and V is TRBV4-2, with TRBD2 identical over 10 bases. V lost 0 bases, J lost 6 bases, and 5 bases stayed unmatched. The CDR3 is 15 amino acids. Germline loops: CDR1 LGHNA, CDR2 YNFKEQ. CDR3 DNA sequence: TGTGCCAGCAGCCAAGATTCAGCGGGAGGGCTCGAGCAGTACTTC. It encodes CASSQDSAGGLEQYF.

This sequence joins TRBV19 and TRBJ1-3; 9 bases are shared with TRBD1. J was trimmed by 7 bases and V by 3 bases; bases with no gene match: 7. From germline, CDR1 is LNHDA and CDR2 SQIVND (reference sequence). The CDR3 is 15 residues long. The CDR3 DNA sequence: TGTGCCAGTAGTATTCCGGGACAGGGTTTCAACACCATATATTTT. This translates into CASSIPGQGFNTIYF.

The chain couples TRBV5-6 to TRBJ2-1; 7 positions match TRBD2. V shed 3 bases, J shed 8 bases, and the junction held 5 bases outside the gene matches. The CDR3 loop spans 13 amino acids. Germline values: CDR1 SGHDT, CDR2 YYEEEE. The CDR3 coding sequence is TGTGCCAGCAGCTGGACTAGTGTCCATGAGCAGTTCTTC. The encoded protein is CASSWTSVHEQFF.

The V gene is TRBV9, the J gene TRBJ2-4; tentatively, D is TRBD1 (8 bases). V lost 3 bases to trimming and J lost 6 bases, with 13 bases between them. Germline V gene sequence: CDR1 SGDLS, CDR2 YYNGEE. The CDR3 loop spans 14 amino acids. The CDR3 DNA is TGTGCCAGCAGCGCCAACAGGGGGGGAAACATTCAGTACTTC. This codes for CASSANRGGNIQYF. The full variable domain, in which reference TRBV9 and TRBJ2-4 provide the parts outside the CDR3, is DSGVTQTPKHLITATGQRVTLRCSPRSGDLSVYWYQQSLDQGLQFLIQYYNGEERAKGNILERFSAQQFPDLHSELNLSSLELGDSALYFCASSANRGGNIQYFGAGTRLSVL.

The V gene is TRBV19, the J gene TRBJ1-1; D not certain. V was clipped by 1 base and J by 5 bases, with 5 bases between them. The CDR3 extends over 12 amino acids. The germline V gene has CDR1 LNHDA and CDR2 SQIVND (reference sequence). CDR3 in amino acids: CASSIAHTEAFF. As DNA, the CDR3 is TGTGCCAGTAGTATAGCCCATACTGAAGCTTTCTTT.

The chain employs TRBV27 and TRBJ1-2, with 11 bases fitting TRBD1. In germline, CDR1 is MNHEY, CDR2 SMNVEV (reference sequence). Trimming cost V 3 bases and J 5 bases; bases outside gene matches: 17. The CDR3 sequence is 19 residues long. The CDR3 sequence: CASSFHPPSGTGGIYGYTF. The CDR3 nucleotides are TGTGCCAGCAGTTTTCACCCCCCATCCGGGACAGGGGGAATTTATGGCTACACCTTC.

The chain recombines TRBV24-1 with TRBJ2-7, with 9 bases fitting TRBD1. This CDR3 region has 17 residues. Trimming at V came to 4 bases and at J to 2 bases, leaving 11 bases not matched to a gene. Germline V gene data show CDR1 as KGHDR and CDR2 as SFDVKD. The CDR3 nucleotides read TGTGCCACCAGTGAGGGTGCACCGGGACAGGGCGCCTACGAGCAGTACTTC. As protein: CATSEGAPGQGAYEQYF.

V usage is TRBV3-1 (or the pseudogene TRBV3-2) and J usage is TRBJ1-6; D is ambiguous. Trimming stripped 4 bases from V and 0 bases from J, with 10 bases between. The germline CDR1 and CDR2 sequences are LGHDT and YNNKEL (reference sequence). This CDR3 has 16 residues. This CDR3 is CASSPPKSSYNSPLHF. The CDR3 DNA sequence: TGTGCCAGCAGCCCACCTAAGAGCTCCTATAATTCACCCCTCCACTTT.

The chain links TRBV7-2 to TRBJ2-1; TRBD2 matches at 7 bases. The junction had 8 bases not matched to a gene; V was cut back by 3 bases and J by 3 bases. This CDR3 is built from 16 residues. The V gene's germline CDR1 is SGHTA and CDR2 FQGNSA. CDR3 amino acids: CASSLGPSGRYNEQFF. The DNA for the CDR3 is TGTGCCAGCAGCTTGGGCCCTAGCGGACGCTACAATGAGCAGTTCTTC. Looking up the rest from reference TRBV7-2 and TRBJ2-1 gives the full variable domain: GAGVSQSPSNKVTEKGKDVELRCDPISGHTALYWYRQSLGQGLEFLIYFQGNSAPDKSGLPSDRFSAERTGGSVSTLTIQRTQQEDSAVYLCASSLGPSGRYNEQFFGPGTRLTVL.

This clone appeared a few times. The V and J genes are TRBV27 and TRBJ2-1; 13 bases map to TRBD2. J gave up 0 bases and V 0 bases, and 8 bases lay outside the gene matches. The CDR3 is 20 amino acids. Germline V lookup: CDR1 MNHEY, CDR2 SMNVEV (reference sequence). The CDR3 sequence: CASSLSRTSGSGGSYNEQFF. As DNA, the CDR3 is TGTGCCAGCAGTTTATCCCGGACTAGCGGGAGCGGGGGCTCCTACAATGAGCAGTTCTTC.

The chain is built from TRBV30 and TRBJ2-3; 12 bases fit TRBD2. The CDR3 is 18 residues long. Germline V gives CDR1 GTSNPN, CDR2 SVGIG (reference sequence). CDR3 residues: CASAGGLGASGRADTQYF. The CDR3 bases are TGTGCATCCGCCGGGGGGCTTGGGGCTAGCGGGAGGGCCGATACGCAGTATTTT.

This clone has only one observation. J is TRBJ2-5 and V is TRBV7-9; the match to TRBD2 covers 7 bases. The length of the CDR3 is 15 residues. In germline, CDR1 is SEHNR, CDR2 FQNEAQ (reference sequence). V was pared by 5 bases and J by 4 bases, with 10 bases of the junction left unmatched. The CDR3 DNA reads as TGTGCCAGCAGCCTCAACGGGCGGGAGAGAGAGACCCAGTACTTC. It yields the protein CASSLNGRERETQYF. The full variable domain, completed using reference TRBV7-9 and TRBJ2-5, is DTGVSQNPRHKITKRGQNVTFRCDPISEHNRLYWYRQTLGQGPEFLTYFQNEAQLEKSRLLSDRFSAERPKGSFSTLEIQRTEQGDSAMYLCASSLNGRERETQYFGPGTRLLVL.

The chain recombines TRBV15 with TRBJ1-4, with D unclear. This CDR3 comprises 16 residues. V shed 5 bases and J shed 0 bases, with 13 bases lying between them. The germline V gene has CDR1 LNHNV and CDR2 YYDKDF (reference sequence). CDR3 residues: CATSARPGATNEKLFF. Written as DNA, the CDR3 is TGTGCCACCAGCGCAAGACCAGGTGCAACTAATGAAAAACTGTTTTTT.

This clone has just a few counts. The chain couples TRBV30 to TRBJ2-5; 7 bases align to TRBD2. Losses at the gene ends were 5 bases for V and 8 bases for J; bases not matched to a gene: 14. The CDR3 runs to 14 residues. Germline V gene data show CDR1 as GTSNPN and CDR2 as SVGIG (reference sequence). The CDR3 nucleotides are TGTGCCTGGGACTGGGACGGTGGGGGGGGAACCCAGTACTTC. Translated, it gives CAWDWDGGGGTQYF.

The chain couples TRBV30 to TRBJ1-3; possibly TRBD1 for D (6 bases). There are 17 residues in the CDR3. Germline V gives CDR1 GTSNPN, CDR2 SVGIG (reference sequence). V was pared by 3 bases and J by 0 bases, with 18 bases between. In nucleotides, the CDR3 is TGTGCCTGGAGCCAATGGACAGCCTTAAGCTCTGGAAACACCATATATTTT. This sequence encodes CAWSQWTALSSGNTIYF.

The CDR3 region has the DNA TGTGCCAGCAGTTACTCGGGACAGGGGAGCGAGCAGTACTTC. Amino acid sequence: CASSYSGQGSEQYF. The V call is TRBV6-2 or TRBV6-3, the J call TRBJ2-7; 10 nucleotides agree with TRBD1. With 0 bases clipped from V and 6 bases from J, the junction kept 2 bases outside the gene matches. Germline V gene data show CDR1 as MNHEY and CDR2 as SVGEGT. The CDR3 is 14 amino acids.

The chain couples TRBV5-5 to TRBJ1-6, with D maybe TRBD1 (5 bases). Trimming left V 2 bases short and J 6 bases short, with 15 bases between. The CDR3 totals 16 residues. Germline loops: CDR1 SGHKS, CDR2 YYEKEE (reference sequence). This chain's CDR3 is CASSFLTVGGNSPLHF. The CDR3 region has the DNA TGTGCCAGCAGCTTTTTAACGGTGGGGGGTAATTCACCCCTCCACTTT.

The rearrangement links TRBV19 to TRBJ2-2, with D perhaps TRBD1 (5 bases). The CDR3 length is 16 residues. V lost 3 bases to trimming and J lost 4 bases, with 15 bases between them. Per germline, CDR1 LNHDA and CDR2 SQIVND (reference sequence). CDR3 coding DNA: TGTGCCAGTAGTATGTCCAGGACAAGGGCCACCGGGGAGCTGTTTTTT. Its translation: CASSMSRTRATGELFF.

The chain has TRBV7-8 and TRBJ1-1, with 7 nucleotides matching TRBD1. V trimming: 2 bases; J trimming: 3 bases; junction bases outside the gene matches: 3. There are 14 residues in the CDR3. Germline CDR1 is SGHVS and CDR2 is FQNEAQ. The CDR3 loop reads CASSLRDSYTEAFF. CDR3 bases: TGTGCCAGCAGCTTAAGGGACAGCTACACTGAAGCTTTCTTT.